These T cell receptor beta chains were read from a single sample in a study of blood T cell repertoires in COVID-19. Sequenced by immunoSEQ multiplex PCR; TCRdb stores in-frame clones only, minus some. The top ten clones hold approximately 7.9% of a sample with over 300,000 clones, approximately 85% of them seen once. The sample taken for sequencing was peripheral blood. These receptors were obtained from a human donor in a cohort sampled during active COVID-19. The CDR3 runs from the conserved cysteine through the conserved F or W. D genes are given only for firm matches. Clone size is shown for a subset of rows, as once, few, many or a class of expanded clone.

V gene	J gene	D gene	clone size	CDR3 DNA	CDR3 protein
TRBV6-5	TRBJ1-4	-	once	TGTGCCAGCAGTTACTACGTAGACTCAGGGTTAAAACTGTTTTTT	CASSYYVDSGLKLFF
TRBV9	TRBJ1-1	TRBD1	-	TGTGCCAGCAGCCCCCGTTGGCTGGACAGGGTGACTGAAGCTTTCTTT	CASSPRWLDRVTEAFF
TRBV7-3	TRBJ1-1	TRBD1	-	TGTGCCAGCAGCACCGGGACAGGACTGAACACTGAAGCTTTCTTT	CASSTGTGLNTEAFF
TRBV20-1	TRBJ1-2	TRBD1	-	TGCAGTGCTTTCTGGGACAGGGCCTACACCTTC	CSAFWDRAYTF
TRBV6-1	TRBJ1-2	TRBD1	few	TGTGCCAGCAGTGACCGGCAGGGGGAGGTTGGCTACACCTTC	CASSDRQGEVGYTF
TRBV5-1	TRBJ2-3	-	once	TGCGCCAGCAGCTTGGACAGAAACACAGATACGCAGTATTTT	CASSLDRNTDTQYF
TRBV11-2	TRBJ2-7	TRBD1	many	TGTGCCAGCAGCCCACAGACAGGGTACGAGCAGTACTTC	CASSPQTGYEQYF
TRBV5-6	TRBJ2-7	TRBD1	once	TGTGCCAGCAGCACCGGGACAGCCTACGAGCAGTACTTC	CASSTGTAYEQYF
TRBV7-9	TRBJ1-1	TRBD1	once	TGTGCCAGCAGTGGACAGGGAACGGTAAACACTGAAGCTTTCTTT	CASSGQGTVNTEAFF
TRBV19	TRBJ1-6	TRBD1	-	TGTGCCAGTAGTGGCGGTGGACAGGGAGGGTCACCCCTCCACTTT	CASSGGGQGGSPLHF
TRBV7-9	TRBJ1-1	TRBD1	-	TGTGCCAGCAGCTTAGCGGGACAGGGGAGTTCTGAAGCTTTCTTT	CASSLAGQGSSEAFF
TRBV5-1	TRBJ2-1	-	-	TGCGCCAGCAGCACCCTAGGCGCCAATGAGCAGTTCTTC	CASSTLGANEQFF
TRBV5-1	TRBJ2-2	-	-	TGCGCCAGCAGCGGCGGTTTAGCAGGGCGGACCGGGGAGCTGTTTTTT	CASSGGLAGRTGELFF
TRBV29-1	TRBJ2-1	-	-	TGCAGCGTTGCCGGGACACTGAGCTCCTACAATGAGCAGTTCTTC	CSVAGTLSSYNEQFF
TRBV9	TRBJ1-3	-	-	TGTGCCAGCAGCGTAGTATCTGGCCAAGGAAACACCATATATTTT	CASSVVSGQGNTIYF
TRBV19	TRBJ1-2	-	-	TGTGCCAGTAGCGAACAGGGACGTTTAGGCTACACCTTC	CASSEQGRLGYTF